One and the same sample provided the 29 T cell receptor beta chains below, sequenced in a study of T-cell memory formation after mild COVID-19. TCRdb processed the 5' RACE reads anew with MiXCR; each CDR3 protein has one entry. The table includes hundreds of thousands of distinct CDR3 sequences, roughly 17% detected once. Sequenced material: PBMCs or a T cell subset sorted from them (not recorded which). The receptors were sampled from an adult woman who had mild COVID-19 (a few samples of this study predate the infection). Cell type and time point are not known.

The chain carries TRBV2 and TRBJ1-3; unclear D gene. V was pared by 4 bases and J by 3 bases, with 10 bases between. The CDR3 covers 14 residues. Germline values: CDR1 SNHLY, CDR2 FYNNEI. This chain's CDR3 is CASSARQDGNTIYF. The CDR3 DNA reads TGTGCCAGCAGTGCTCGGCAGGATGGAAACACCATATATTTT.

This clonotype has a handful of counts. The chain links TRBV24-1 to TRBJ1-4; D is ambiguous. Between the trimmed V and J ends, which lost 0 bases and 14 bases, there was a span of 0 bases. The CDR3 is made up of 9 amino acids. Germline values: CDR1 KGHDR, CDR2 SFDVKD. CDR3 sequence (DNA): TGTGCCACCAGTGATTTGCTGTTTTTT. This sequence encodes CATSDLLFF.

The chain recombines TRBV12-3 or TRBV12-4 with TRBJ2-7; 8 positions match TRBD1. V lost 6 bases and J lost 5; bases outside the gene matches: 9. The CDR3 has 14 amino acids. In DNA, the CDR3 is TGTGCCAGCAGCTTCAGGGGGCTTGGGGACGAGCAGTACTTC. Its protein is CASSFRGLGDEQYF.

This clonotype was counted a few times. This rearrangement joins TRBV6-2 or TRBV6-3 to TRBJ1-2, with D perhaps matching TRBD1 (6 bases). This CDR3 region has 15 residues. Trimming took 2 bases from V and 4 from J, leaving 14 bases between them. Germline V gene data show CDR1 as MNHEY and CDR2 as SVGEGT. The CDR3 DNA reads TGTGCCAGCAGTTACGAGACAGGAAACTTCTATGGCTACACCTTC. Its translation is CASSYETGNFYGYTF.

The sample holds a few counts of this clonotype. The CDR3 loop is CASGLAGSYEQYF. The CDR3 bases are TGTGCCAGCGGACTAGCGGGATCCTACGAGCAGTACTTC. This chain connects TRBV7-9 to TRBJ2-7; 12 positions agree with TRBD2. Germline V gives CDR1 SEHNR, CDR2 FQNEAQ (reference sequence). J lost 1 base, V lost 8 bases, and 0 bases had no gene match. CDR3 length: 13 amino acids. The full variable domain, with the rest looked up from reference TRBV7-9 and TRBJ2-7, is DTGVSQNPRHKITKRGQNVTFRCDPISEHNRLYWYRQTLGQGPEFLTYFQNEAQLEKSRLLSDRFSAERPKGSFSTLEIQRTEQGDSAMYLCASGLAGSYEQYFGPGTRLTVT.

This sequence joins TRBV24-1 and TRBJ2-7; perhaps TRBD2 as D (6 bases). Germline lookup yields CDR1 KGHDR and CDR2 SFDVKD. CDR3 length: 15 amino acids. With 2 bases removed from V and 7 bases from J, the gap between germline ends came to 17 bases. The CDR3, as DNA: TGTGCCACCAGTGATTCAAGACTAGTCCTACGGGAGCAGTACTTC. Translation gives CATSDSRLVLREQYF.

The chain recombines TRBV5-1 with TRBJ2-3; no clear D gene. This CDR3 has 13 residues. The V end was cut by 4 bases, the J end by 2 bases, with 8 bases between. Germline V CDR1 and CDR2: SGHRS, YFSETQ. This chain's CDR3 is CASSPSNTDTQYF. CDR3 nucleotides: TGCGCCAGCAGCCCTTCGAACACAGATACGCAGTATTTT.

The chain carries TRBV6-5 and TRBJ2-7; D may match TRBD1 or TRBD2 (5 bases each). Trimming stripped 6 bases from V and 1 base from J, with 16 bases between. The germline gives CDR1 MNHEY, CDR2 SVGAGI. This CDR3 region has 15 residues. The CDR3, as DNA: TGTGCCAGCAGGGCAGGGTTATCGGGGTCCTACGAGCAGTACTTC. Protein: CASRAGLSGSYEQYF.

There are a few counts of this clonotype. The J gene is TRBJ2-7, the V gene TRBV6-5; TRBD1 or TRBD2 may be the D gene (6 bases each). Germline V CDR1 and CDR2: MNHEY, SVGAGI. The CDR3 is 11 amino acids. V lost 6 bases and J lost 7, with 10 bases in between. In DNA, the CDR3 is TGTGCCAGCAGAACAGGGAGGGAGCAGTACTTC. This codes for CASRTGREQYF.

This clonotype came up a few times. The chain employs TRBV18 and TRBJ1-5, with D possibly being TRBD1 (5 bases). V lost 8 bases, J lost 2 bases, and 16 bases lay in between. CDR3 length: 15 residues. Germline V gives CDR1 KGHSH, CDR2 LQKENI. This chain's CDR3 is CASTAGGGGNQPQHF. CDR3 sequence (DNA): TGTGCCAGCACGGCGGGGGGAGGGGGCAATCAGCCCCAGCATTTT.

V is TRBV5-5 and J is TRBJ1-2; the D is unclear. This CDR3 spans 14 amino acids. Trimming took 1 base from V and 4 from J, leaving 11 bases between them. Germline V gene sequence: CDR1 SGHKS, CDR2 YYEKEE (reference sequence). DNA for the CDR3: TGTGCCAGCAGCTTGCAAGGGATGGTCTATGGCTACACCTTC. Its protein is CASSLQGMVYGYTF.

This clonotype was counted between two and nine times. The chain combines TRBV5-1 with TRBJ1-1; D remains ambiguous. CDR3 length equals 13 residues. V shed 9 bases and J shed 3 bases, with 15 bases lying between them. Looked up from germline, CDR1 is SGHRS and CDR2 is YFSETQ. As DNA, the CDR3 is TGCGCCACGGCAGAGGGAGGGCACACTGAAGCTTTCTTT. It specifies CATAEGGHTEAFF. Full variable domain (missing parts from reference TRBV5-1 and TRBJ1-1): KAGVTQTPRYLIKTRGQQVTLSCSPISGHRSVSWYQQTPGQGLQFLFEYFSETQRNKGNFPGRFSGRQFSNSRSEMNVSTLELGDSALYLCATAEGGHTEAFFGQGTRLTVV.

In its sample, this clonotype was seen a few times. This chain joins TRBV7-9 and TRBJ1-4, with D perhaps matching TRBD1 (5 bases). Trimming shortened V by 4 bases and J by 8 bases, and 14 bases separated the two germline ends. The germline V gene has CDR1 SEHNR and CDR2 FQNEAQ (reference sequence). The CDR3 runs to 14 residues. This CDR3 reads CASSWPAPGEKLFF. The CDR3 nucleotides read TGTGCCAGCAGCTGGCCGGCCCCAGGGGAAAAACTGTTTTTT.

The chain joins TRBV3-1 to TRBJ2-1; unclear D gene. In germline, CDR1 is LGHDT, CDR2 YNNKEL (reference sequence). V lost 4 bases, J lost 13 bases, and 14 bases lay in between. The CDR3 totals 12 residues. Here the CDR3 DNA reads TGTGCCAGCAGCCTCAATCATCGGCACCAGTTCTTC. Amino acids: CASSLNHRHQFF.

The genes are TRBV21-1 and TRBJ1-5; TRBD1 is taken as the D call from the table, unchecked against the DNA. TRBV21-1 is deemed a pseudogene. The CDR3 is 13 amino acids. CDR3 region: CASSKGGYKAQHF. DNA for the CDR3: TGTGCCAGCAGTAAGGGCGGGTACAAGGCCCAGCATTTT.

This sequence joins TRBV19 and TRBJ2-1, with TRBD2 identical over 8 bases. Germline lookup yields CDR1 LNHDA and CDR2 SQIVND (reference sequence). With V trimmed by 6 bases and J by 10 bases, 14 bases remained unmatched. This CDR3 region has 15 residues. For the CDR3, the DNA is TGTGCCAGTAGCCTTAGCGGGATCGGCCGTCGGGAGCAGTTCTTC. This codes for CASSLSGIGRREQFF.

This chain joins TRBV6-1 and TRBJ2-5, with 9 bases fitting TRBD2. The germline V gene encodes CDR1 MNHNS and CDR2 SASEGT. CDR3 length: 15 residues. Trimming at V came to 4 bases and at J to 4 bases, leaving 7 bases not matched to a gene. The CDR3 protein is CASSGASGILETQYF. The CDR3 DNA is TGTGCCAGCAGTGGGGCTAGCGGGATCTTAGAGACCCAGTACTTC.

This clonotype was seen a few times. This chain joins TRBV7-9 and TRBJ2-7; D not resolved. This CDR3 contains 12 residues. From germline, CDR1 is SEHNR and CDR2 FQNEAQ (reference sequence). V was clipped by 2 bases and J by 5 bases, with 7 bases between them. As DNA, the CDR3 is TGTGCCAGCAGCTTAAAGTATAACGAGCAGTACTTC. Protein product: CASSLKYNEQYF.

This clonotype was observed many times. The chain combines TRBV18 with TRBJ2-5, with 10 bases aligning to TRBD1. CDR3 size: 16 residues. V shed 5 bases, J shed 3 bases, and the junction held 9 bases outside the gene matches. CDR1 and CDR2 from the germline V gene are KGHSH and LQKENI. The CDR3 sequence: CASSGPGQGIKETQYF. The CDR3 nucleotides read TGTGCCAGCTCAGGCCCGGGACAGGGGATAAAAGAGACCCAGTACTTC.

The chain has TRBV7-2 and TRBJ2-7; TRBD1 agrees at 9 bases. Per the germline V gene, CDR1 is SGHTA and CDR2 is FQGNSA. V dropped 5 bases and J dropped 3; count of bases not matched to a gene: 17. The CDR3 is 18 residues long. The DNA for the CDR3 is TGTGCCAGCAGCAAAGGGACAGGGAAGGATTTCGGCTTCTACGAGCAGTACTTC. Its protein is CASSKGTGKDFGFYEQYF.

V gene TRBV15 combines with J gene TRBJ1-6; TRBD1 matches at 7 bases. This CDR3 is built from 15 residues. V was pared by 1 base and J by 7 bases, with 4 bases of the junction left unmatched. In germline, CDR1 is LNHNV, CDR2 YYDKDF (reference sequence). Written as DNA, the CDR3 is TGTGCCACCAGCAGAGGGCACAGGGGAAATTCACCCCTCCACTTT. Translating gives CATSRGHRGNSPLHF.

DNA for the CDR3: TGCGCCAGCAGCCGACGGGACAGCCAAAACAATGAGCAGTTCTTC. Its translation: CASSRRDSQNNEQFF. The chain has TRBV4-1 and TRBJ2-1, with 7 bases aligning to TRBD1. The V gene end was trimmed by 4 bases and the J gene end by 5 bases; junction bases not matched to a gene: 8. This CDR3 contains 15 residues. The germline gives CDR1 MGHRA, CDR2 YSYEKL.

This clonotype was detected many times. The chain employs TRBV5-6 and TRBJ2-7; 9 nucleotides line up with TRBD1. This CDR3 has 16 residues. J was trimmed by 5 bases and V by 5 bases; bases with no gene match: 14. Germline CDR1 reads SGHDT; CDR2 reads YYEEEE. In DNA form, the CDR3 reads TGTGCCAGCAGGCAAGACTTCCGGGACAGGGTTCACGAGCAGTACTTC. This codes for CASRQDFRDRVHEQYF.

The chain employs TRBV9 and TRBJ1-1, with unresolved D. Germline V gene sequence: CDR1 SGDLS, CDR2 YYNGEE. With 6 bases removed from V and 1 base from J, the gap between germline ends came to 19 bases. The CDR3 is made up of 16 amino acids. The CDR3 spells CASNHPPGDPNTEAFF. CDR3 nucleotides: TGTGCCAGCAACCACCCACCCGGGGATCCGAACACTGAAGCTTTCTTT.

The chain employs TRBV7-8 and TRBJ2-7; 7 bases are shared with TRBD2. Germline V gene data show CDR1 as SGHVS and CDR2 as FQNEAQ. The junction had 8 bases not matched to a gene; V was cut back by 1 base and J by 2 bases. The CDR3 runs 16 residues. CDR3 DNA: TGTGCCAGCAGCTTAGGGGACGGGGGGAACCCCTACGAGCAGTACTTC. Translated: CASSLGDGGNPYEQYF.

The CDR3 bases are TGCAGTGCTAGAGTGGGGGGGCCAGGAGACGAGCAGTACTTC. This codes for CSARVGGPGDEQYF. This chain connects TRBV20-1 to TRBJ2-7; D might be TRBD2 (7 bases). The germline V gene has CDR1 DFQATT and CDR2 SNEGSKA (reference sequence). The V end was cut by 1 base, the J end by 5 bases, with 15 bases between. The CDR3 is 14 residues long.

The rearrangement uses TRBV27 and TRBJ2-7, with TRBD2 matching over 12 bases. V was pared by 6 bases and J by 8 bases, with 14 bases of the junction left unmatched. Per germline, CDR1 MNHEY and CDR2 SMNVEV (reference sequence). This CDR3 is built from 16 residues. The CDR3 DNA follows: TGTGCCAGCAGCAAAAAGACGGGACTAGCGGGCATAAAGCAGTACTTC. It codes for CASSKKTGLAGIKQYF.

This clonotype has only a few counts. J is TRBJ1-1 and V is TRBV29-1, with a possible D match to TRBD1 (6 bases). Germline V gene lookup returns CDR1 SQVTM and CDR2 ANQGSEA. Between the trimmed V and J ends, which lost 7 bases and 4 bases, there was a span of 16 bases. The CDR3 has 13 residues. CDR3 sequence (DNA): TGCAGCGCCCGAGAGGGGGGTGGCACTGAAGCTTTCTTT. Translated, it gives CSAREGGGTEAFF.

V gene TRBV28 combines with J gene TRBJ1-5; D ambiguous. CDR1 is MDHEN, CDR2 SYDVKM, per germline. V was trimmed by 7 bases and J by 5 bases, leaving 9 bases between them. The CDR3 contains 12 residues. CDR3: CASKLRDQPQHF. The DNA of the CDR3 is TGTGCCAGCAAATTAAGGGATCAGCCCCAGCATTTT.